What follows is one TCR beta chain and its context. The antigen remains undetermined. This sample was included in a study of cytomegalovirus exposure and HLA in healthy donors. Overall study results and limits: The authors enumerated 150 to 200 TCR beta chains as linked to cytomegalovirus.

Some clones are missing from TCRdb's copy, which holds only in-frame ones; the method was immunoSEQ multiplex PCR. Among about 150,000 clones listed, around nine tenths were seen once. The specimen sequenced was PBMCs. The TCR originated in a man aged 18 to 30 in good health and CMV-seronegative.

CDR3 sequence (DNA): TGCGCCAGCAGCCGATATGGACAGTTGAGCTCCTATAATTCACCCCTCCACTTT. Its protein is CASSRYGQLSSYNSPLHF. V usage is TRBV5-1 and J usage is TRBJ1-6; perhaps TRBD1 as D (6 bases). Germline V gives CDR1 SGHRS, CDR2 YFSETQ. With 4 bases removed from V and 0 bases from J, the gap between germline ends came to 17 bases. This CDR3 has 18 residues. The whole variable domain, remainder taken from reference TRBV5-1 and TRBJ1-6, is KAGVTQTPRYLIKTRGQQVTLSCSPISGHRSVSWYQQTPGQGLQFLFEYFSETQRNKGNFPGRFSGRQFSNSRSEMNVSTLELGDSALYLCASSRYGQLSSYNSPLHFGNGTRLTVT.